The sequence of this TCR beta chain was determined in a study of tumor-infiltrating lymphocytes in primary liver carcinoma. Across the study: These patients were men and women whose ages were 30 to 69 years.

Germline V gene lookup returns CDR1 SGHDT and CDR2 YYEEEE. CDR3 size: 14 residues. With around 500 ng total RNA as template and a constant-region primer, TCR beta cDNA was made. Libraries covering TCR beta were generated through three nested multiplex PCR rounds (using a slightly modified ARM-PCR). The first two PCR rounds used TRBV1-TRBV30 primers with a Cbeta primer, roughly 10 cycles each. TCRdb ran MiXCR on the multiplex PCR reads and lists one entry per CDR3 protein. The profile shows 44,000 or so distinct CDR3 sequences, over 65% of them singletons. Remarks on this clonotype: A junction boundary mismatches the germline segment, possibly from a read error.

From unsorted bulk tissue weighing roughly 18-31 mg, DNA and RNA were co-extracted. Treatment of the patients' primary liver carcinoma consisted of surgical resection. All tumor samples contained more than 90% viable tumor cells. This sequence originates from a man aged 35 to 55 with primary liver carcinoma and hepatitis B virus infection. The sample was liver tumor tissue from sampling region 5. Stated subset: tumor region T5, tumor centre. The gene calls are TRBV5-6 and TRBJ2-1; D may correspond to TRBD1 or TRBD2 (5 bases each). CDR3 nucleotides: TGTGCCAGCAGATTCGGGGCGGTGGGCAATAAGCAATTCTTC. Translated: CASRFGAVGNKQFF.